This T cell receptor beta chain stems from a study of blood T cell repertoires in COVID-19. Background on the study: Samples came from the United States, Italy and Spain, spanning acute and convalescent COVID-19.

One Seattle source followed patients from active infection through their disease course. Under the authors' procedure: Reference gene primers were amplified, and this amplification served to estimate nucleated cell counts. Sequencing was performed with immunoSEQ multiplex PCR; in TCRdb, only in-frame clones are kept and a portion is missing. V, J and clone size were drawn from that table, and D and trimming were deduced from the DNA. This table has roughly 260,000 clones, 91% appearing once. The CDR3 loop spans 15 amino acids. Trimming cost V 2 bases and J 3 bases; bases outside gene matches: 6. Per germline, CDR1 MNHEY and CDR2 SVGAGI.

This sequence originates from a person under 30 with COVID-19, enrolled during active disease. The chain employs TRBV6-5 and TRBJ1-2, with 7 bases fitting TRBD1. The sequencing input was peripheral blood. CDR3 protein: CASSYEAGGYYGYTF. In nucleotides, the CDR3 is TGTGCCAGCAGTTACGAGGCAGGGGGTTACTATGGCTACACCTTC.